The text below deals with one TCR beta chain. The target antigen is unknown. Here immunoSEQ multiplex PCR was the method, and the copy in TCRdb shows in-frame clones only, minus some. This sample has 150,000 or so clones, with around 73% found just once. All patients relapsed after autologous stem cell transplantation, and brentuximab vedotin exposure varied. This record belongs to a study of PD-1 blockade in classical Hodgkin lymphoma. Looking at the study overall: Intravenous infusions of nivolumab 3 mg/kg reached patients every 2 weeks. General study findings and limits: Underlying causes for the observed repertoire differences were not defined, possibly disease activity or prior therapy. Newly diagnosed patients and complete responders had comparable diversity at baseline.

The germline gives CDR1 LNHDA, CDR2 SQIVND (reference sequence). Trimming removed 3 bases at V and 5 bases at J, with 10 bases between. The CDR3 is 13 amino acids. The source of this sequence is a human donor with classical Hodgkin lymphoma. The V gene is TRBV19, the J gene TRBJ2-5; D unresolved. Sequenced here: peripheral blood mononuclear cells (PBMCs), sampled before the second cycle of nivolumab. CDR3 residues: CASSMNGRETQYF. DNA of the CDR3: TGTGCCAGTAGTATGAACGGAAGGGAGACCCAGTACTTC.